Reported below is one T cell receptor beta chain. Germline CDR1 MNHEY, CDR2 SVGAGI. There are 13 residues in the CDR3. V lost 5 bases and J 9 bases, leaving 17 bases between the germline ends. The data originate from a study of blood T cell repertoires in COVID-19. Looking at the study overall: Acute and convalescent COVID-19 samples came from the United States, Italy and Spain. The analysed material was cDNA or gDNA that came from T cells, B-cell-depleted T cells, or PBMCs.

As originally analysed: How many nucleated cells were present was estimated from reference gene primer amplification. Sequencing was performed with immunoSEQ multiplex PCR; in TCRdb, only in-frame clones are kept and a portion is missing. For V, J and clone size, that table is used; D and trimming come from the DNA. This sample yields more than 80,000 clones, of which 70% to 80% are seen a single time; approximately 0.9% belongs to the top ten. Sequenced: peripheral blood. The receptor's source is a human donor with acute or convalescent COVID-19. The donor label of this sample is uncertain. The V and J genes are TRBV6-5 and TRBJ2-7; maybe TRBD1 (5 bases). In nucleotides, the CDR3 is TGTGCCAGCAGTACCCCCTGGGGCCTCGGGCAGTACTTC. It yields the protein CASSTPWGLGQYF.